This T cell receptor beta chain was retrieved from a study of blood T cell repertoires in COVID-19. Study context: Sources were T cells, B-cell-depleted T cells, or PBMCs; the material itself was cDNA or gDNA.

Cohort placement rested on clinical history that participants reported themselves. Sequencing was performed with immunoSEQ multiplex PCR; in TCRdb, only in-frame clones are kept and a portion is missing. This table has fewer than 200,000 clones, 86% appearing once. The germline V and J ends were trimmed by 4 bases and 1 base, with 17 bases remaining between them. The CDR3 totals 16 residues. Germline-derived CDR1 and CDR2 are SGHDN and FVKESK. The source of this sequence is a woman between 35 and 50 years old in a cohort exposed to, infected with or recovered from COVID-19 (not recorded which). The sample was PBMCs or T cells enriched from blood (not recorded which). The chain is built from TRBV14 and TRBJ2-7; no clear D. The CDR3 DNA sequence: TGTGCCAGCAGCCGCGTAGTAGGAGCAGAATCCTACGAGCAGTACTTC. Its protein is CASSRVVGAESYEQYF.